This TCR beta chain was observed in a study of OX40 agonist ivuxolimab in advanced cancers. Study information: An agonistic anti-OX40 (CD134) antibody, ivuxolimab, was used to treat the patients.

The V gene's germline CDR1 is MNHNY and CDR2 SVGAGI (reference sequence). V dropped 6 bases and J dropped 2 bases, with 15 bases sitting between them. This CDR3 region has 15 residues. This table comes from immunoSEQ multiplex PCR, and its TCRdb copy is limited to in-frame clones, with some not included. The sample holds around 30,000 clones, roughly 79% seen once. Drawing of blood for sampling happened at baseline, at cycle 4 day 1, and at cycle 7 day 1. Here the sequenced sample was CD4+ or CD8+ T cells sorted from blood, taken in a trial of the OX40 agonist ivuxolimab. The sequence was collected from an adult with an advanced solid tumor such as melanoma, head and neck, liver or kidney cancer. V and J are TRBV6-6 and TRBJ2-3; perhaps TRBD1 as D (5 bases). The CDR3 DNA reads TGTGCCAGCAGGGGGAATAAGGGGTTCACAGATACGCAGTATTTT. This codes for CASRGNKGFTDTQYF.